Following are 9 T cell receptor beta chains from one sample sequenced in a study of blood T cell repertoires in COVID-19 (dated by TCRdb to about 2020). Receptor amplification or capture employed the immunoSEQ multiplex PCR assay. Entries here come from immuneACCESS through TCRdb and include only in-frame sequences with V and J called. Some clones fail to appear in such tables; in the studies checked, an unresolved V gene covers under half of the shortfall, and the cause of the remainder is unknown. Recorded for this sample are 310,000 or so clones; around nine tenths of them occurred a single time. The ten top clones hold 6% to 7% of the sample. Sequencing was performed on PBMCs or T cells enriched from blood (not recorded which). Every receptor here comes from a woman in her forties who had recovered from COVID-19.

CDR3 sequence reads: CATSRDRLIAGTQYF. CDR3 bases: TGTGCCACCAGCAGAGATCGGTTGATAGCTGGGACCCAGTACTTC. The chain recombines TRBV15 with TRBJ2-5; D is undetermined. CDR1 LNHNV and CDR2 YYDKDF come from the germline V gene (reference sequence). The CDR3 has 15 amino acids. Trimming removed 0 bases at V and 7 bases at J, with 15 bases between.

This clone occurred once. The chain has TRBV4-3 and TRBJ1-4; a possible D gene is TRBD1 (5 bases). The germline gives CDR1 LGHNA, CDR2 YSLEER. V lost 8 bases and J lost 4, with 14 bases in between. This CDR3 has 14 amino acids. The CDR3, as DNA: TGCGCCAGCTGGGGAGGACACCGTAATGAAAAACTGTTTTTT. Its protein is CASWGGHRNEKLFF.

Regarding this clone: At one boundary the junction diverges from the germline segment, which might be a read error. The chain combines TRBV6-5 with TRBJ2-7; 8 bases align to TRBD1. The CDR3 is made up of 15 amino acids. Germline V lookup: CDR1 MNHEY, CDR2 SVGAGI. The CDR3 is CASGRQGAISNEQYF. Written as DNA, the CDR3 is TGTGCCAGCGGGAGGCAGGGGGCGATCTCCAACGAGCAGTACTTC.

The chain combines TRBV15 with TRBJ2-1, with 10 bases matching TRBD2. Germline CDR1 LNHNV, CDR2 YYDKDF (reference sequence). The J segment lost 4 bases and the V segment lost 4 bases, leaving 4 bases of the junction unmatched. This CDR3 comprises 15 residues. The CDR3 nucleotides are TGTGCCACCAGCACATGGACTAGCGGTTACAATGAGCAGTTCTTC. Its translation is CATSTWTSGYNEQFF.

This clone occurred once. J is TRBJ2-7 and V is TRBV20-1, with TRBD2 identical over 9 bases. Germline trimming cut 3 bases from V and 3 bases from J; bases unmatched to any gene: 3. The length of the CDR3 is 13 residues. Germline V gene data show CDR1 as DFQATT and CDR2 as SNEGSKA (reference sequence). The CDR3: CSASGSGSYEQYF. The CDR3 DNA sequence: TGCAGTGCTAGTGGTAGCGGGAGCTACGAGCAGTACTTC.

The chain joins TRBV3-1 (or the pseudogene TRBV3-2) to TRBJ2-1; TRBD2 is a possible D gene (6 bases). V was cut by 0 bases and J by 4 bases, with 19 bases left in between. The CDR3 is 18 residues long. The germline gives CDR1 LGHDT, CDR2 YNNKEL (reference sequence). This CDR3 reads CASSQDLGGDTLYNEQFF. DNA of the CDR3: TGTGCCAGCAGCCAAGATCTCGGGGGAGATACCCTTTACAATGAGCAGTTCTTC.

Written as DNA, the CDR3 is TGCGCCAGCAGTGGGGACAGGGAGTACGAGCAGTACTTC. It yields the protein CASSGDREYEQYF. V usage is TRBV23-1 and J usage is TRBJ2-7; 9 bases agree with TRBD1. TRBV23-1 is treated as an ORF (open reading frame) with a function not yet certain. J lost 4 bases, V lost 5 bases, and 3 bases had no gene match. The CDR3 consists of 13 residues.

This sequence joins TRBV7-3 and TRBJ1-5; D remains ambiguous. This CDR3 spans 13 amino acids. Trimming removed 3 bases from V and 1 base from J, with 4 bases in between. Germline V gene lookup returns CDR1 SGHTA and CDR2 FQGTGA. The DNA for the CDR3 is TGTGCCAGCAGCTTGGAGAGCAATCAGCCCCAGCATTTT. Its protein is CASSLESNQPQHF.

The gene calls are TRBV6-5 and TRBJ1-4, with D unresolved. The germline CDR1 and CDR2 sequences are MNHEY and SVGAGI. With 4 bases removed from V and 5 bases from J, the gap between germline ends came to 11 bases. The CDR3 runs to 14 residues. CDR3 DNA: TGTGCCAGCAGTTCCGCAGGTACCAATGAAAAACTGTTTTTT. This encodes CASSSAGTNEKLFF.